This T cell receptor (beta chain) was sequenced in a study of early T cells in non-severe SARS-CoV-2 infection. This clonotype has ten or more counts. Its matching antigen is unknown. Study observations and caveats: Anti-spike CD8 responses were favored by VDJdb matching, which missed private and CD4 specificities.

Individual cDNA molecules were tagged with unique molecular identifiers, the study reported. TCRdb redid the calling of the 5' RACE reads with MiXCR, one entry per CDR3 protein. The data hold around 26,000 distinct CDR3 sequences, with about 4.2% observed a single time. Per the germline V gene, CDR1 is MRHNA and CDR2 is SNTAGT. The CDR3 covers 15 residues. The ends were cut back, 0 bases at V and 6 bases at J, with 12 bases in the middle. The sample comprised whole blood. The receptor's source is an adult who was a healthcare worker with PCR-confirmed SARS-CoV-2 infection or an uninfected control (not recorded which). The gene calls are TRBV6-4 and TRBJ2-1; tentatively, D is TRBD1 (6 bases). DNA of the CDR3: TGTGCCAGCAGTGACTCGTTTGAAGGGGGCAATGAGCAGTTCTTC. Its translation is CASSDSFEGGNEQFF.